The 21 T cell receptor beta chains below come from one sample, sequenced in a study of T cells after yellow fever vaccination. TCRdb used MiXCR to reprocess the 5' RACE reads, holding one entry per CDR3 protein. The data show about 320,000 distinct CDR3 sequences, approximately 4.5% seen once. The sequences come from PBMCs, collected 15 days after the yellow fever booster vaccination. All receptors derive from a man younger than 35 who received the YFV17D yellow fever vaccine.

This chain links TRBV5-6 with TRBJ1-4; possible D gene TRBD1, 6 bases. The CDR3 totals 16 residues. V gave up 1 base and J gave up 8 bases, with 18 bases separating them. Per germline, CDR1 SGHDT and CDR2 YYEEEE. In nucleotides, the CDR3 is TGTGCCAGCAGCTTGAGTCTGGGGGCGAAGGGCGAAAAACTGTTTTTT. It yields the protein CASSLSLGAKGEKLFF. The variable domain in full, completed from reference TRBV5-6 and TRBJ1-4, reads DAGVTQSPTHLIKTRGQQVTLRCSPKSGHDTVSWYQQALGQGPQFIFQYYEEEERQRGNFPDRFSGHQFPNYSSELNVNALLLGDSALYLCASSLSLGAKGEKLFFGSGTQLSVL.

A few counts support this clonotype. V and J are TRBV19 and TRBJ2-1, with TRBD2 matching over 7 bases. CDR3 length: 15 amino acids. Germline V gives CDR1 LNHDA, CDR2 SQIVND (reference sequence). V gave up 7 bases and J gave up 7 bases; unmatched junction bases: 13. CDR3 amino acids: CASTPWYGGWNEQFF. The CDR3 region has the DNA TGTGCCAGTACCCCCTGGTACGGGGGGTGGAATGAGCAGTTCTTC.

In this sample, this clonotype turned up many times. The chain links TRBV29-1 to TRBJ1-4; TRBD1 aligns across 12 bases. J gave up 0 bases and V 6 bases, and 8 bases lay outside the gene matches. From germline, CDR1 is SQVTM and CDR2 ANQGSEA. The CDR3 contains 17 residues. CDR3 nucleotide sequence: TGCAGCGTCGCCGGGACAGGGGGCCCTGCAACTAATGAAAAACTGTTTTTT. This gives the protein CSVAGTGGPATNEKLFF.

This rearrangement joins TRBV3-1 to TRBJ2-7; 11 nucleotides align to TRBD1. CDR3 length equals 14 residues. CDR1 and CDR2 from the germline V gene are LGHDT and YNNKEL (reference sequence). The V gene end was trimmed by 10 bases and the J gene end by 6 bases; junction bases not matched to a gene: 11. This chain's CDR3 is CATSLRDRGAEQYF. CDR3 nucleotide sequence: TGTGCCACCTCCCTCCGGGACAGGGGGGCCGAGCAGTACTTC.

The sample holds many counts of this clonotype. The chain employs TRBV27 and TRBJ2-7, with D hard to call. The CDR3 length is 12 residues. Trimming shortened V by 8 bases and J by 7 bases, and 15 bases separated the two germline ends. CDR1 and CDR2 (germline): MNHEY, SMNVEV (reference sequence). CDR3 residues: CASRPHLWEQYF. In DNA form, the CDR3 reads TGTGCCAGCCGACCTCACTTGTGGGAGCAGTACTTC.

Only a few counts were recorded for this clonotype. The genes are TRBV5-4 and TRBJ2-3; TRBD2 agrees at 12 bases. Trimming took 5 bases from V and 1 from J; bases not matched to a gene: 14. The CDR3 covers 19 residues. Looked up from germline, CDR1 is SGHNT and CDR2 is YYREEE (reference sequence). CDR3 amino acids: CASRTGGLAGGLGTDTQYF. The CDR3 DNA sequence: TGTGCCAGCAGGACTGGGGGCCTAGCGGGGGGGCTCGGCACAGATACGCAGTATTTT.

This clonotype has at least ten counts. The chain couples TRBV7-2 to TRBJ2-7; D is unresolved. CDR1 is SGHTA, CDR2 FQGNSA, per germline. Trimming removed 1 base at V and 5 bases at J, with 9 bases between. The CDR3 runs 13 residues. The CDR3 is CASSLGPNNEQYF. CDR3 coding DNA: TGTGCCAGCAGCTTAGGGCCAAATAACGAGCAGTACTTC.

V is TRBV4-3 and J is TRBJ2-1, with 11 bases matching TRBD2. The germline V gene has CDR1 LGHNA and CDR2 YSLEER. The CDR3 sequence is 17 residues long. The ends lost 0 bases at V and 4 bases at J; junction bases unmatched: 5. CDR3: CASSQDRGTSGYNEQFF. The CDR3 coding sequence is TGCGCCAGCAGCCAAGACCGCGGGACTAGCGGATACAATGAGCAGTTCTTC.

This clonotype was recorded at least ten times. The chain carries TRBV7-6 and TRBJ1-6, with no clear D. V lost 8 bases, J lost 5 bases, and 10 bases lay in between. Germline V gene sequence: CDR1 SGHVS, CDR2 FNYEAQ. The CDR3 runs to 13 residues. The CDR3 region is CASGPFHNSPLHF. The CDR3 bases are TGTGCCAGCGGGCCGTTCCATAATTCACCCCTCCACTTT.

The chain employs TRBV15 and TRBJ2-3; D is tentatively TRBD1 or TRBD2 (6 bases each). Germline V gene data show CDR1 as LNHNV and CDR2 as YYDKDF (reference sequence). The CDR3 sequence is 14 residues long. The germline V and J ends were trimmed by 2 bases and 1 base, with 7 bases remaining between them. CDR3 loop: CATSRRGGTDTQYF. CDR3 nucleotides: TGTGCCACCAGCAGAAGGGGGGGCACAGATACGCAGTATTTT.

The genes are TRBV5-4 and TRBJ2-3, with 10 bases matching TRBD2. The ends lost 0 bases at V and 0 bases at J; junction bases unmatched: 4. The CDR3 consists of 17 residues. In germline, CDR1 is SGHNT, CDR2 YYREEE (reference sequence). The CDR3 DNA is TGTGCCAGCAGCTTGGAGCGGGGGGGGTTTAGCACAGATACGCAGTATTTT. Encoded protein: CASSLERGGFSTDTQYF. Based on the CDR3 plus reference TRBV5-4 and TRBJ2-3, the full variable domain is ETGVTQSPTHLIKTRGQQVTLRCSSQSGHNTVSWYQQALGQGPQFIFQYYREEENGRGNFPPRFSGLQFPNYSSELNVNALELDDSALYLCASSLERGGFSTDTQYFGPGTRLTVL.

In this sample, this clonotype turned up many times. The chain is built from TRBV28 and TRBJ2-7; no firm D call. CDR1 and CDR2 from the germline V gene are MDHEN and SYDVKM. V was cut by 8 bases and J by 0 bases, with 11 bases left in between. The length of the CDR3 is 13 residues. CDR3 region: CASGWRSSYEQYV. In DNA form, the CDR3 reads TGTGCCAGCGGTTGGAGAAGCTCCTACGAGCAGTACGTC.

This clonotype was found many times. The gene calls are TRBV5-1 and TRBJ1-1; D remains unclear. CDR3 size: 15 residues. Per germline, CDR1 SGHRS and CDR2 YFSETQ. Trimming left V 5 bases short and J 0 bases short, with 14 bases between. CDR3: CASSRPELMNTEAFF. DNA for the CDR3: TGCGCCAGCAGTCGACCCGAGCTAATGAACACTGAAGCTTTCTTT.

In this sample, this clonotype turned up a few times. The chain combines TRBV7-2 with TRBJ2-5; D is uncertain. There are 11 residues in the CDR3. The V end was cut by 3 bases, the J end by 5 bases, with 4 bases between. The germline V gene has CDR1 SGHTA and CDR2 FQGNSA. CDR3 sequence (DNA): TGTGCCAGCAGCTTTATTGAGACCCAGTACTTC. As protein: CASSFIETQYF.

The chain uses TRBV7-2 and TRBJ1-4; a weak D match, TRBD1 (6 bases). The V gene lost 3 bases and the J gene lost 11 bases, with 16 bases spanning the gap. Germline CDR1 is SGHTA and CDR2 is FQGNSA. This CDR3 is 14 amino acids long. The CDR3, as DNA: TGTGCCAGCAGCTTGTGGACAGCGGAGTCGAAACTGTTTTTT. Amino acid sequence: CASSLWTAESKLFF.

This clonotype was recorded at least ten times. The rearrangement joins TRBV4-1 to TRBJ1-1, with D tentatively TRBD1 (5 bases). This CDR3 is 13 amino acids long. From germline, CDR1 is MGHRA and CDR2 YSYEKL. The V gene lost 4 bases and the J gene lost 4 bases, with 10 bases spanning the gap. The CDR3 nucleotides are TGCGCCAGCAGCCCACGGGGGGGCACTGAAGCTTTCTTT. This translates into CASSPRGGTEAFF.

The gene calls are TRBV19 and TRBJ2-2; perhaps TRBD1 as D (5 bases). V was clipped by 3 bases and J by 2 bases, with 7 bases between them. Germline loops: CDR1 LNHDA, CDR2 SQIVND (reference sequence). The length of the CDR3 is 14 residues. The CDR3 region is CASSMGLNTGELFF. CDR3 in DNA: TGTGCCAGTAGTATGGGGCTAAACACCGGGGAGCTGTTTTTT.

This clonotype appeared many times. The CDR3 sequence is CASSPGGGKYSPLHF. The CDR3 bases are TGTGCCAGCAGTCCAGGTGGGGGGAAGTATTCACCCCTCCACTTT. The chain has TRBV27 and TRBJ1-6, with D possibly TRBD1 on 5 matching bases. The V and J ends lost 5 bases and 8 bases respectively, with 16 bases between them. CDR1 is MNHEY and CDR2 is SMNVEV in the germline V gene (reference sequence). This CDR3 spans 15 amino acids.

This rearrangement joins TRBV4-1 to TRBJ2-6; 9 nucleotides align to TRBD1. This CDR3 has 19 residues. Trimming cost V 1 base and J 0 bases; bases outside gene matches: 7. The V gene's germline CDR1 is MGHRA and CDR2 YSYEKL. The chain's CDR3 is CASSQGDRVSISGANVLTF. The CDR3 DNA reads TGCGCCAGCAGCCAAGGGGACAGGGTCTCTATCTCTGGGGCCAACGTCCTGACTTTC.

The J gene is TRBJ1-2, the V gene TRBV5-1; 8 bases are shared with TRBD1. CDR1 and CDR2 (germline): SGHRS, YFSETQ. The CDR3 runs to 14 residues. Losses at the gene ends were 4 bases for V and 7 bases for J; bases not matched to a gene: 9. Here the CDR3 DNA reads TGCGCCAGCAGCAAGGACAGGGCCCAGGGTGGCTACACCTTC. Protein product: CASSKDRAQGGYTF.

This clonotype showed up many times. This chain joins TRBV5-4 and TRBJ2-2; TRBD1 matches 9 bases. Germline V gives CDR1 SGHNT, CDR2 YYREEE (reference sequence). CDR3 size: 17 residues. V shed 4 bases, J shed 3 bases, and the junction held 10 bases outside the gene matches. This chain's CDR3 is CASSPGPGTGYTGELFF. CDR3 coding DNA: TGTGCCAGCAGCCCAGGACCCGGGACAGGGTACACCGGGGAGCTGTTTTTT.